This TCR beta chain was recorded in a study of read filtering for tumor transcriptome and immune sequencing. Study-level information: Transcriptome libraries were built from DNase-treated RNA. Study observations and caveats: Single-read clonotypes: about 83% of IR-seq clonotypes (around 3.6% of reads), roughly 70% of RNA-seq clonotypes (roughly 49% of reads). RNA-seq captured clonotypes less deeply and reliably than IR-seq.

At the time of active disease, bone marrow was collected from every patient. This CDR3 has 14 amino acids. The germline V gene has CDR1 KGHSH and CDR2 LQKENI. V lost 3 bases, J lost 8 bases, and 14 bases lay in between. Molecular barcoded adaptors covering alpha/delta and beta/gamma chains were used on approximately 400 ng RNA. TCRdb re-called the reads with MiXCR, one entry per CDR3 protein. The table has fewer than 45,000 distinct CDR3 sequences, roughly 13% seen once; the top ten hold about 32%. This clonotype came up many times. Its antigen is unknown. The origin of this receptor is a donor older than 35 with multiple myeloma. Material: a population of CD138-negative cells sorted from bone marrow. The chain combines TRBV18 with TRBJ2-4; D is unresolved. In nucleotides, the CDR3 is TGTGCCAGCTCACCGCCCCGGCCCTCTGACATTCAGTACTTC. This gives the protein CASSPPRPSDIQYF.